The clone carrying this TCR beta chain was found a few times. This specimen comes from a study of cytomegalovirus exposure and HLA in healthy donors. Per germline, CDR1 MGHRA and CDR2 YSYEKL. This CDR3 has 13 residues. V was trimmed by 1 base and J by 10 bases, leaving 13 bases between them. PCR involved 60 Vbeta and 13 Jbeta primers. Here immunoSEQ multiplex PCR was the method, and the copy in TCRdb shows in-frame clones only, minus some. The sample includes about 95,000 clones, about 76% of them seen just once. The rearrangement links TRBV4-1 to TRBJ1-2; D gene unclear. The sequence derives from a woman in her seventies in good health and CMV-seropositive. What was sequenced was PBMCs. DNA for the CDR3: TGCGCCAGCAGCCAAGTACGGACTGATGCCTACACCTTC. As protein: CASSQVRTDAYTF.